A selection of T cell receptor beta chains follows, all from one sample in a study of molecular identifiers for immune sequencing clone quantification. TCRdb re-called the PCR reads through MiXCR, storing one row per CDR3 protein. The table has roughly 300,000 distinct CDR3 sequences, roughly a quarter seen once. The sequenced material came from naive CD8+ T cells from blood, with Jurkat cell RNA spiked in. The source is a human donor in good health. Some libraries in this study had Jurkat cell RNA spiked in. The CDR3 runs from the conserved cysteine through the conserved F or W. Each record gives: clone size, V gene, D gene, J gene, CDR3 protein, CDR3 DNA. The D gene is left open where the match is weak. Part of the rows lack a size; the others show once, few, many or a class for expanded clones.

clone_size: NA
v_call: TRBV6-2/TRBV6-3
d_call: NA
j_call: TRBJ2-5
cdr3_aa: CASSYTASRQPFWEPQYF
cdr3_nt: TGTGCCAGCAGTTACACAGCTTCGCGCCAACCTTTCTGGGAGCCCCAGTACTTC

clone_size: NA
v_call: TRBV4-1
d_call: NA
j_call: TRBJ1-2
cdr3_aa: CASSQEVGENYGYTF
cdr3_nt: TGCGCCAGCAGCCAAGAAGTGGGGGAGAACTATGGCTACACCTTC

clone_size: NA
v_call: TRBV6-2/TRBV6-3
d_call: TRBD2
j_call: TRBJ2-3
cdr3_aa: CAGSYGTIYTDTQYF
cdr3_nt: TGTGCCGGCAGTTACGGGACTATCTACACAGATACGCAGTATTTT

clone_size: NA
v_call: TRBV3-1
d_call: NA
j_call: TRBJ2-2
cdr3_aa: CASSQERDLAGELFF
cdr3_nt: TGTGCCAGCAGCCAAGAGAGGGATCTTGCCGGGGAGCTGTTTTTT

clone_size: few
v_call: TRBV3-1
d_call: NA
j_call: TRBJ2-3
cdr3_aa: CASSQPSQGSDTQYF
cdr3_nt: TGTGCCAGCAGCCAGCCTTCTCAAGGGTCAGATACGCAGTATTTT

clone_size: NA
v_call: TRBV9
d_call: NA
j_call: TRBJ2-3
cdr3_aa: CASSIVAGSTDTQYF
cdr3_nt: TGTGCCAGCAGCATAGTTGCGGGATCCACAGATACGCAGTATTTT

clone_size: NA
v_call: TRBV27
d_call: TRBD1
j_call: TRBJ2-6
cdr3_aa: CASSIGGGGANVLTF
cdr3_nt: TGTGCCAGCAGTATAGGGGGCGGTGGGGCCAACGTCCTGACTTTC

clone_size: few
v_call: TRBV7-2
d_call: TRBD2
j_call: TRBJ2-7
cdr3_aa: CASSPGTSGFGEQYF
cdr3_nt: TGTGCCAGCAGCCCGGGGACTAGCGGGTTCGGCGAGCAGTACTTC

clone_size: many
v_call: TRBV4-2
d_call: NA
j_call: TRBJ2-7
cdr3_aa: CASSLNRDNYEQYF
cdr3_nt: TGTGCCAGCAGCCTAAACCGGGACAACTACGAGCAGTACTTC

clone_size: NA
v_call: TRBV20-1
d_call: NA
j_call: TRBJ2-3
cdr3_aa: CSARSTLAARTDTQYF
cdr3_nt: TGCAGTGCTAGATCGACTTTGGCGGCACGCACAGATACGCAGTATTTT

clone_size: NA
v_call: TRBV10-2
d_call: NA
j_call: TRBJ2-5
cdr3_aa: CASSPQTMPQETQYF
cdr3_nt: TGCGCCAGCAGCCCCCAGACTATGCCCCAAGAGACCCAGTACTTC

clone_size: many
v_call: TRBV7-9
d_call: NA
j_call: TRBJ1-3
cdr3_aa: CASSSLISSGNTIYF
cdr3_nt: TGTGCCAGCAGCTCTTTGATTTCCTCTGGAAACACCATATATTTT

clone_size: many
v_call: TRBV5-6
d_call: NA
j_call: TRBJ2-7
cdr3_aa: CASRLGTSSYEQYF
cdr3_nt: TGTGCCAGCAGACTCGGGACGAGCTCCTACGAGCAGTACTTC

clone_size: NA
v_call: TRBV5-1
d_call: NA
j_call: TRBJ2-3
cdr3_aa: CASSGRGASTDTQYF
cdr3_nt: TGCGCCAGCAGCGGGAGAGGAGCTAGCACAGATACGCAGTATTTT

clone_size: NA
v_call: TRBV7-9
d_call: NA
j_call: TRBJ1-5
cdr3_aa: CASSSILEWDQPQHF
cdr3_nt: TGTGCCAGCAGCTCCATACTAGAATGGGATCAGCCCCAGCATTTT

clone_size: few
v_call: TRBV9
d_call: NA
j_call: TRBJ1-1
cdr3_aa: CASSPPMAQELAFF
cdr3_nt: TGTGCCAGCAGCCCCCCTATGGCCCAAGAGCTAGCTTTCTTT

clone_size: many
v_call: TRBV5-4
d_call: NA
j_call: TRBJ1-5
cdr3_aa: CASSLWGESNQPQHF
cdr3_nt: TGTGCCAGCAGCTTGTGGGGGGAGAGCAATCAGCCCCAGCATTTT

clone_size: few
v_call: TRBV4-1
d_call: NA
j_call: TRBJ2-7
cdr3_aa: CASSQDRGHPYEQYF
cdr3_nt: TGCGCCAGCAGCCAAGATCGGGGACATCCCTACGAGCAGTACTTC

clone_size: few
v_call: TRBV7-6
d_call: NA
j_call: TRBJ2-3
cdr3_aa: CASSRRDNLEGGPDTQYF
cdr3_nt: TGTGCCAGCAGCAGACGAGACAACCTGGAGGGGGGGCCAGATACGCAGTATTTT

clone_size: many
v_call: TRBV11-2
d_call: TRBD2
j_call: TRBJ2-1
cdr3_aa: CASSSTPSGWGYNEQFF
cdr3_nt: TGTGCCAGCAGCTCAACCCCTAGCGGCTGGGGCTACAATGAGCAGTTCTTC

clone_size: few
v_call: TRBV11-2
d_call: TRBD2
j_call: TRBJ2-5
cdr3_aa: CASSPGLAGEETQYF
cdr3_nt: TGTGCCAGCAGTCCGGGACTAGCGGGGGAAGAGACCCAGTACTTC

clone_size: few
v_call: TRBV7-9
d_call: NA
j_call: TRBJ1-5
cdr3_aa: CASSLEGGFQPQHF
cdr3_nt: TGTGCCAGCAGTCTCGAAGGGGGTTTTCAGCCCCAGCATTTT